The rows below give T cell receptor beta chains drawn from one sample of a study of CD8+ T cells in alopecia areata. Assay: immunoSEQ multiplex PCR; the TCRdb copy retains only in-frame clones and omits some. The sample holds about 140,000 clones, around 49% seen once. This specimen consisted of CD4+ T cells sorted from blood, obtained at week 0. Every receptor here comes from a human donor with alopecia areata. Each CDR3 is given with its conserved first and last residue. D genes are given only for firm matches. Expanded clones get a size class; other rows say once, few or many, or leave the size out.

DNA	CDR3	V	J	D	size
TGTGCCTGGAGTCGTAATACCCAGGTCGGCGAGCAGTACTTC	CAWSRNTQVGEQYF	TRBV30	TRBJ2-7	NA	NA
TGTGCCTGGGGACAAACCAACAATGAGCAGTTCTTC	CAWGQTNNEQFF	TRBV30	TRBJ2-1	NA	NA
TGTGCCAGCAGCTTCACCGGGACAGGGGAAGGCTATGGCTACACCTTC	CASSFTGTGEGYGYTF	TRBV7-9	TRBJ1-2	TRBD1	many
TGTGCCAGCAGCTTATACAGTGCAACTAACGAAAAACTGTTTTTT	CASSLYSATNEKLFF	TRBV7-2	TRBJ1-4	NA	NA
TGTGCCAGCAGCTCCCGGGGAGGGTTAGAGACCCAGTACTTC	CASSSRGGLETQYF	TRBV7-2	TRBJ2-5	TRBD2	NA
TGTGCCTGGAGTGGAGGGCTCACTGAAGCTTTCTTT	CAWSGGLTEAFF	TRBV30	TRBJ1-1	NA	few
TGTGCCTGGAGCCTTAAAGGGTGGAACTATGGCTACACCTTC	CAWSLKGWNYGYTF	TRBV30	TRBJ1-2	NA	NA
TGTGCCAGCAGCCCCGGGACTCACCGGGAGACCCAGTACTTC	CASSPGTHRETQYF	TRBV6-5	TRBJ2-5	NA	NA
TGCAGCGTTGAAGTCCATGAGCGCAATGAGCAGTTCTTC	CSVEVHERNEQFF	TRBV29-1	TRBJ2-1	NA	NA
TGTGCCAGCGGGGGGACAGTTGGGGAGCAGTACTTC	CASGGTVGEQYF	TRBV2	TRBJ2-7	NA	NA
TGTGCCAGCAGCTCCCGACAGGCTCCCACCTTC	CASSSRQAPTF	TRBV5-6	TRBJ1-2	NA	few
TGTGCTAGTGGTTTGGACGGACAGGGTTCAGAGACCCAGTACTTC	CASGLDGQGSETQYF	TRBV12-5	TRBJ2-5	TRBD1	NA
TGTGCCAGCAGCTTATCTCAGGGAAACACCGGGGAGCTGTTTTTT	CASSLSQGNTGELFF	TRBV11-2	TRBJ2-2	NA	NA
TGCGCCAGCAGCCTTGTTGGGGGCACCGGGGAGCTGTTTTTT	CASSLVGGTGELFF	TRBV5-1	TRBJ2-2	NA	NA
TGCAGCGTTGCACCCACGGGGCGGGAGACCCAGTACTTC	CSVAPTGRETQYF	TRBV29-1	TRBJ2-5	NA	few
TGCGCCAGCAGCCAAGGTGTACTTACCTACAATGAGCAGTTCTTC	CASSQGVLTYNEQFF	TRBV4-3	TRBJ2-1	NA	NA
TGCGCCAGCAGCCCGGGACCGAGGTCAGAAGAGACCCAGTACTTC	CASSPGPRSEETQYF	TRBV5-1	TRBJ2-5	NA	NA
TGTGCCAGCAGCTTAGAGTCGTCCGGCTACAATGAGCAGTTCTTC	CASSLESSGYNEQFF	TRBV7-2	TRBJ2-1	NA	few
TGTGCCACCAGCAGAGACCCACTAGCGGGAGGCTACGAGCAGTACTTC	CATSRDPLAGGYEQYF	TRBV15	TRBJ2-7	TRBD2	few